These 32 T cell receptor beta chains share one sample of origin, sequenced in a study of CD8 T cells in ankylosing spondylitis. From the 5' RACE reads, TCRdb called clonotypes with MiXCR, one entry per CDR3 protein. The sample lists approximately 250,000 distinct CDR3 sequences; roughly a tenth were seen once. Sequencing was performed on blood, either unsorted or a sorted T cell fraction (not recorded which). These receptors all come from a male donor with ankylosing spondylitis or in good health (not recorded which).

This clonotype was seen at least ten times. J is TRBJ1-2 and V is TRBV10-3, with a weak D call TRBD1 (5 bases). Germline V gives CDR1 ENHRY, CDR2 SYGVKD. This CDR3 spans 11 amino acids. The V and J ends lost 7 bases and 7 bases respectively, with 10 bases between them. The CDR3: CAITQGGGYTF. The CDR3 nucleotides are TGTGCCATCACCCAGGGCGGTGGCTACACCTTC.

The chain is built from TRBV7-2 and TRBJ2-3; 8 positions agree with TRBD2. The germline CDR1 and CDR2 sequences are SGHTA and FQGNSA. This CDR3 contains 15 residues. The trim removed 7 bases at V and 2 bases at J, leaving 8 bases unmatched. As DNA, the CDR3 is TGTGCCAGCACCCTTTTAGCGGGGCCCACAGATACGCAGTATTTT. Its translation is CASTLLAGPTDTQYF.

This CDR3 reads CASSFVQTEAFF. As DNA, the CDR3 is TGTGCCAGCAGCTTTGTGCAGACTGAAGCTTTCTTT. This sequence joins TRBV7-9 and TRBJ1-1, with no clear D. The germline gives CDR1 SEHNR, CDR2 FQNEAQ (reference sequence). The CDR3 length is 12 residues. V was trimmed by 3 bases and J by 5 bases, leaving 7 bases between them.

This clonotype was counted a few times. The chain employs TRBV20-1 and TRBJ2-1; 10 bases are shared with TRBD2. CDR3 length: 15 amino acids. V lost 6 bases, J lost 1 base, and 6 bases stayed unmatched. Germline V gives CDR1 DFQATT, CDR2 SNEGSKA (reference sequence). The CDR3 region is CSASSGGGSYNEQFF. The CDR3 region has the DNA TGCAGTGCCAGCAGCGGGGGGGGTTCCTACAATGAGCAGTTCTTC.

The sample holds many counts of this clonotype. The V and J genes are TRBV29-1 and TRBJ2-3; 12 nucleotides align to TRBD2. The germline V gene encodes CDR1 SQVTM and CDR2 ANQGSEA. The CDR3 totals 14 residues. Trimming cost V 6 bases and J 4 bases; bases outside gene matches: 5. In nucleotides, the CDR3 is TGCAGCGTCCGACTAGCGGGAGTATCAGATACGCAGTATTTT. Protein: CSVRLAGVSDTQYF.

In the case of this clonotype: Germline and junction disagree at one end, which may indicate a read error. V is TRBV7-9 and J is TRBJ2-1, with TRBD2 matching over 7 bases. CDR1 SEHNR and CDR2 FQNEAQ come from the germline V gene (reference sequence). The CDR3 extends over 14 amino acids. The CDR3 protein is CAGSAASGYNEQFF. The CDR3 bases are TGTGCCGGCAGCGCCGCTAGCGGCTACAATGAGCAGTTCTTC.

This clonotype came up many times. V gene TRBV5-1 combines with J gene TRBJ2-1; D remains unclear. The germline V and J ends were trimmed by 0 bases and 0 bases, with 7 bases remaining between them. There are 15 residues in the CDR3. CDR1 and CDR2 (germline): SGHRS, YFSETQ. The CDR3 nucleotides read TGCGCCAGCAGCTTGGATGGAGCCTCCTACAATGAGCAGTTCTTC. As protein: CASSLDGASYNEQFF.

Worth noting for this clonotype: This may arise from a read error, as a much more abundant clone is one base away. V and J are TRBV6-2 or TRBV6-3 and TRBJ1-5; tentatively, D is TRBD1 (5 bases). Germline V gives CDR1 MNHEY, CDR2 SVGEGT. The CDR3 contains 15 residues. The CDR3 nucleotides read TGTGTCAGCAGTGACTACGAGGGGCAGGTTCAGCCCCAGCATTTT. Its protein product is CVSSDYEGQVQPQHF.

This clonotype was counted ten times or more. CDR3 sequence (DNA): TGCGCCAGCAGCCTTGGGACTAGCGGACCCTACGAGCAGTACTTC. Translation gives CASSLGTSGPYEQYF. The chain employs TRBV5-1 and TRBJ2-7; 11 bases are shared with TRBD2. Trimming at V came to 4 bases and at J to 2 bases, leaving 5 bases not matched to a gene. The germline V gene encodes CDR1 SGHRS and CDR2 YFSETQ. This CDR3 spans 15 amino acids.

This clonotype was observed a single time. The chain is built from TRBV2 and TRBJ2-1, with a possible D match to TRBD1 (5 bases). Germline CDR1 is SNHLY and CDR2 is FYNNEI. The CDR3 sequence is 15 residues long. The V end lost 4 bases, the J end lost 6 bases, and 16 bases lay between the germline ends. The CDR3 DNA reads TGTGCCAGCAGTGCCCAAGCAGGGTCTATCAATGAGCAGTTCTTC. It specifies CASSAQAGSINEQFF.

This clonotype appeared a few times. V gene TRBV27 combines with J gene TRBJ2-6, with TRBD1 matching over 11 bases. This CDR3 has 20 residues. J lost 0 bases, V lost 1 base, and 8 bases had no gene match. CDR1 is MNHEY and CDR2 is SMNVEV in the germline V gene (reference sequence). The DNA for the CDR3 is TGTGCCAGCAGTTTATTCCCCGGGACAGGGGGTAACTCTGGGGCCAACGTCCTGACTTTC. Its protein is CASSLFPGTGGNSGANVLTF.

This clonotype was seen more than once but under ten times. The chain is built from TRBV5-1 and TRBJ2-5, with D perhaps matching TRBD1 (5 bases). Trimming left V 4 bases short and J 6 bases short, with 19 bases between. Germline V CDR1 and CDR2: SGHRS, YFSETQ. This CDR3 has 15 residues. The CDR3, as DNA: TGCGCCAGCAGCCGGAACTTTGAAGGGGCCAAGACCCAGTACTTC. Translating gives CASSRNFEGAKTQYF.

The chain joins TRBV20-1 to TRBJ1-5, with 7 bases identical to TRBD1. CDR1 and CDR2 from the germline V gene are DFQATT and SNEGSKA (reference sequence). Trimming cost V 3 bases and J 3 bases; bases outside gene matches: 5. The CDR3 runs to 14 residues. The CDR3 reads CSASPGGYNQPQHF. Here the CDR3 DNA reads TGCAGTGCTAGCCCAGGGGGTTACAATCAGCCCCAGCATTTT.

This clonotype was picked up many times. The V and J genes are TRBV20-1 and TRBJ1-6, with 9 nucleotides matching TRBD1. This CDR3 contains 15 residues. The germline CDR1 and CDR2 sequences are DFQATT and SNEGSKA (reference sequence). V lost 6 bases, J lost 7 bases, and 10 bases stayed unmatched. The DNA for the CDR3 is TGCAGTGCCCAGGGGACAGGGCAGTGGAATTCACCCCTCCACTTT. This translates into CSAQGTGQWNSPLHF.

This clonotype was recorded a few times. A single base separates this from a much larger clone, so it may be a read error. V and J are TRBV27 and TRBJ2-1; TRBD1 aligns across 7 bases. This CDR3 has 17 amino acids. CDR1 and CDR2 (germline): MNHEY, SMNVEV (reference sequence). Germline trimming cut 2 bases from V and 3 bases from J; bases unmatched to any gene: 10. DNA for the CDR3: TGTGCCAGCAGTTTACCTGGGGACAGCGGAAACTACAATGAGCAGTTCTTC. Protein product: CASSLPGDSGNYNEQFF.

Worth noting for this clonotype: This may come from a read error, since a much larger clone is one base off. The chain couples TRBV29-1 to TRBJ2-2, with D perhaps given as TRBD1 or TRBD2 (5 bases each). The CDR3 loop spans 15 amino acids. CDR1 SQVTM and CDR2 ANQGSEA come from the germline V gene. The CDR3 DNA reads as TGCAGCGCCCCCCTGGCTGGGCAGAACACCGGGGCGCTGTTTTTT. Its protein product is CSAPLAGQNTGALFF.

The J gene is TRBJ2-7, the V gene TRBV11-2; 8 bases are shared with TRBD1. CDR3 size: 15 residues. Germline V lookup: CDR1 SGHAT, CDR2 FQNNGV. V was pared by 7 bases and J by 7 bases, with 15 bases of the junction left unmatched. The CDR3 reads CASNLWGRGPVEQYF. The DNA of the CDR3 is TGTGCCAGCAACCTCTGGGGCAGGGGGCCTGTGGAGCAGTACTTC. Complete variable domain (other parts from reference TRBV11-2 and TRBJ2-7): EAGVAQSPRYKIIEKRQSVAFWCNPISGHATLYWYQQILGQGPKLLIQFQNNGVVDDSQLPKDRFSAERLKGVDSTLKIQPAKLEDSAVYLCASNLWGRGPVEQYFGPGTRLTVT.

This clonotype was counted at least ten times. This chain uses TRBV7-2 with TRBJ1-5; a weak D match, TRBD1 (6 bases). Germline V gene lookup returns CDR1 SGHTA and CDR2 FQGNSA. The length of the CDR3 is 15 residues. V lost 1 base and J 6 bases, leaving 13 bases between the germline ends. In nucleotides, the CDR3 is TGTGCCAGCAGCTTAGAGGGGGGGCGCGTTCAGCCCCAGCATTTT. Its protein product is CASSLEGGRVQPQHF.

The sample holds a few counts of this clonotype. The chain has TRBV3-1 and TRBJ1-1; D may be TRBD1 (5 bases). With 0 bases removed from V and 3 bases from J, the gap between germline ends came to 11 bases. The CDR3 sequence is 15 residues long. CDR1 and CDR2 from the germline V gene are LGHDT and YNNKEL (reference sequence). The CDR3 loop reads CASSQDLAGDTEAFF. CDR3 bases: TGTGCCAGCAGCCAAGATTTAGCGGGGGACACTGAAGCTTTCTTT. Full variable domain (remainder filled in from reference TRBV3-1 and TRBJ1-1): DTAVSQTPKYLVTQMGNDKSIKCEQNLGHDTMYWYKQDSKKFLKIMFSYNNKELIINETVPNRFSPKSPDKAHLNLHINSLELGDSAVYFCASSQDLAGDTEAFFGQGTRLTVV.

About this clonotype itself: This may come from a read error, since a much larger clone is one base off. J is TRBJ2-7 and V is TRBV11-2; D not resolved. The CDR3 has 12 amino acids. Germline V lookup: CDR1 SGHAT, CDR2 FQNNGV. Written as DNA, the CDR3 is TGTACCAGCAGCAAAAACATCTACGAGCAGTACTTC. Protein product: CTSSKNIYEQYF. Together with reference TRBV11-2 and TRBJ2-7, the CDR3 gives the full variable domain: EAGVAQSPRYKIIEKRQSVAFWCNPISGHATLYWYQQILGQGPKLLIQFQNNGVVDDSQLPKDRFSAERLKGVDSTLKIQPAKLEDSAVYLCTSSKNIYEQYFGPGTRLTVT.

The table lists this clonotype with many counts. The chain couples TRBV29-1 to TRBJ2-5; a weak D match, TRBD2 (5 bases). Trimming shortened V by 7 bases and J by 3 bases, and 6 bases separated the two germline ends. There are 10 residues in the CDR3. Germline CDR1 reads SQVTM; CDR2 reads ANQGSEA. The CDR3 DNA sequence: TGCAGCGCCGGGGAAGAGACCCAGTACTTC. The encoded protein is CSAGEETQYF. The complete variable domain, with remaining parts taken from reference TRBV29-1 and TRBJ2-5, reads SAVISQKPSRDICQRGTSLTIQCQVDSQVTMMFWYRQQPGQSLTLIATANQGSEATYESGFVIDKFPISRPNLTFSTLTVSNMSPEDSSIYLCSAGEETQYFGPGTRLLVL.

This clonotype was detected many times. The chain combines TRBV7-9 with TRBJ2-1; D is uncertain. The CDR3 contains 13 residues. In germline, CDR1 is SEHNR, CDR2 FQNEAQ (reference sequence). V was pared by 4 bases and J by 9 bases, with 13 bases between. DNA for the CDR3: TGTGCCAGCAGCTCCCCGCTAAGGCCTGAGCAGTTCTTC. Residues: CASSSPLRPEQFF.

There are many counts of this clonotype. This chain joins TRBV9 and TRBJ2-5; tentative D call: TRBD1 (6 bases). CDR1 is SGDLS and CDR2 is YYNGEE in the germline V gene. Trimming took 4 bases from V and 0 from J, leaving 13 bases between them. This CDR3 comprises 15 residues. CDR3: CASSISTGNQETQYF. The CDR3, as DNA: TGTGCCAGCAGCATCTCAACAGGGAACCAAGAGACCCAGTACTTC. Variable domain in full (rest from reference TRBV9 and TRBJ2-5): DSGVTQTPKHLITATGQRVTLRCSPRSGDLSVYWYQQSLDQGLQFLIQYYNGEERAKGNILERFSAQQFPDLHSELNLSSLELGDSALYFCASSISTGNQETQYFGPGTRLLVL.

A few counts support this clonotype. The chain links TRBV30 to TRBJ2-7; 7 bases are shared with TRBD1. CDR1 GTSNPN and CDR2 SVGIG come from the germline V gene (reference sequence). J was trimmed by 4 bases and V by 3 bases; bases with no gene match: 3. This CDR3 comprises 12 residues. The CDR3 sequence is CAWSKQGYEQYF. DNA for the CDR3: TGTGCCTGGAGCAAACAGGGGTACGAGCAGTACTTC.

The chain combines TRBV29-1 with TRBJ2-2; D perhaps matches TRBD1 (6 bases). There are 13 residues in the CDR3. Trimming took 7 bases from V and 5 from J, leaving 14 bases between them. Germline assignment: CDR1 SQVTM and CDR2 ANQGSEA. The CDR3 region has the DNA TGCAGCGCAACTACAGGGTGGACCGGGGAGCTGTTTTTT. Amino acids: CSATTGWTGELFF.

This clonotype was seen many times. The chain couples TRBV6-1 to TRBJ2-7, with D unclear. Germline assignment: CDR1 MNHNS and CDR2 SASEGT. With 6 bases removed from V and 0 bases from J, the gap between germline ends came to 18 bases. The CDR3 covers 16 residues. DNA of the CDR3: TGTGCCAGCAGAACACCCTCTCATATGGGCTCCTACGAGCAGTACTTC. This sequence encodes CASRTPSHMGSYEQYF.

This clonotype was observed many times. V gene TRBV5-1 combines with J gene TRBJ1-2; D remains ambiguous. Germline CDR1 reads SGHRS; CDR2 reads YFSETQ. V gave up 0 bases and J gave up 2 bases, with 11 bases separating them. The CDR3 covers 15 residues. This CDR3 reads CASSLGHSENYGYTF. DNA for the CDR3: TGCGCCAGCAGCTTGGGGCACTCGGAGAACTATGGCTACACCTTC.

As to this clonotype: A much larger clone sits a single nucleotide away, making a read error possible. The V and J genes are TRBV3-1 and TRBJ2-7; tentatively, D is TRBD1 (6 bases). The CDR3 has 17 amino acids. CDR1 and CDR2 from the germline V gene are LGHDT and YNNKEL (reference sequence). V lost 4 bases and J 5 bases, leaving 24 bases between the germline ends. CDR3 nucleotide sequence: TGTGCCAGCAGCCGACAAGAAAGAACAGGGCTGACCCACGAGCAGTACTTC. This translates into CASSRQERTGLTHEQYF.

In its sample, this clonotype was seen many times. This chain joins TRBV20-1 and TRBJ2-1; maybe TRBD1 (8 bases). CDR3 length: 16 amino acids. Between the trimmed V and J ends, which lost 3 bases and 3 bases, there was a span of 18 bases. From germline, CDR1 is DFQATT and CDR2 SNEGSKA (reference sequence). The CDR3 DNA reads TGCAGTGCTAGGGAGGTACACAGGGGGGGCTACAATGAGCAGTTCTTC. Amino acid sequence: CSAREVHRGGYNEQFF.

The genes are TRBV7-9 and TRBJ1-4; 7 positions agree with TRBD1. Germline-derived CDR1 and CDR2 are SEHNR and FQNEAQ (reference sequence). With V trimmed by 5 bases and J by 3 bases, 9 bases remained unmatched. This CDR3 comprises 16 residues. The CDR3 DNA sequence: TGTGCCAGCAGCGCCAGACCGACAGGGCCTAATGAAAAACTGTTTTTT. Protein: CASSARPTGPNEKLFF.

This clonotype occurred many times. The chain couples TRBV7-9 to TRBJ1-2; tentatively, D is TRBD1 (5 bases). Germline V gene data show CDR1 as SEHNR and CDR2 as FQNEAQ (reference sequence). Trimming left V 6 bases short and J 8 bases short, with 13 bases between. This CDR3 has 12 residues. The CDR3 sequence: CASRDPGEGYTF. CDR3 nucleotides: TGTGCCAGCAGAGACCCGGGGGAGGGCTACACCTTC.

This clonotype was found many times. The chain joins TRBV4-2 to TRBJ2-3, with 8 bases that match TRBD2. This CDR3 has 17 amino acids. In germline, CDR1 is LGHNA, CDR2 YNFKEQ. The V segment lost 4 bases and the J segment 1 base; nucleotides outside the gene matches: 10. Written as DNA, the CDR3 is TGTGCCAGCAGCCCATACCTTATAGCGGGACGCACAGATACGCAGTATTTT. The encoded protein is CASSPYLIAGRTDTQYF.